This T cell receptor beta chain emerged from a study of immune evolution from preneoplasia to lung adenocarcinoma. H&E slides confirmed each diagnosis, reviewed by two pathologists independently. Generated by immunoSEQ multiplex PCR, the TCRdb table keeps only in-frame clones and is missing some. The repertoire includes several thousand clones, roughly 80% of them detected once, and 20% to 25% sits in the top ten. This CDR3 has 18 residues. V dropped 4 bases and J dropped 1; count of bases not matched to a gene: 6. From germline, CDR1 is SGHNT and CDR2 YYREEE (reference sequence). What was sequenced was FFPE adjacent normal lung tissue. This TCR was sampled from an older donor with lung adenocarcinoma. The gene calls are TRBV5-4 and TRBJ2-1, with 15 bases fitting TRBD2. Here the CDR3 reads CASSPGLAGGGSYNEQFF. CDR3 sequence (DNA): TGTGCCAGCAGCCCGGGACTAGCGGGAGGAGGATCCTACAATGAGCAGTTCTTC.